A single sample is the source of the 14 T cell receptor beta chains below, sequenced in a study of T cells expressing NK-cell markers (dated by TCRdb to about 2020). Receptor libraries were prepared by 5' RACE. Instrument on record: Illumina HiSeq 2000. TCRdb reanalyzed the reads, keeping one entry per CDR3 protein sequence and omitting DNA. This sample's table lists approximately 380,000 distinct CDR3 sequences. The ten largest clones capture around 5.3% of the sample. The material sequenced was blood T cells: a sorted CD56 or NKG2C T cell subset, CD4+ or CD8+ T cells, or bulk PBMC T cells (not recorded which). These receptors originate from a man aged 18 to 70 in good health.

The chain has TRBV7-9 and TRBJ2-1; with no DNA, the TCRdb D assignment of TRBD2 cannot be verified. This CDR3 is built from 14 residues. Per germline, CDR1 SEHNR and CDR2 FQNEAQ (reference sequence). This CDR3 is CASSSLRGGIRLFF. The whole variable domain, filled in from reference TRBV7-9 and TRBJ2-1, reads DTGVSQNPRHKITKRGQNVTFRCDPISEHNRLYWYRQTLGQGPEFLTYFQNEAQLEKSRLLSDRFSAERPKGSFSTLEIQRTEQGDSAMYLCASSSLRGGIRLFFGPGTRLTVL.

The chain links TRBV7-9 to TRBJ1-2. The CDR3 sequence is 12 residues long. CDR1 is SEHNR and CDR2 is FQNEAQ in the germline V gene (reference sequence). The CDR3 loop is CASRSAGSGYTF.

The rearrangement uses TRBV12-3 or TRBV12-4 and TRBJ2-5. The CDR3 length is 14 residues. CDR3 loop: CASSLRGSSETQYF.

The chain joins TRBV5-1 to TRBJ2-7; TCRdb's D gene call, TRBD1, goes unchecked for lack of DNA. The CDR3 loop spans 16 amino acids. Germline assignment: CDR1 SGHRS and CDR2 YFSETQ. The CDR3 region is CASSPKVRQGGVEQYF. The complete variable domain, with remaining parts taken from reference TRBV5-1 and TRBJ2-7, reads KAGVTQTPRYLIKTRGQQVTLSCSPISGHRSVSWYQQTPGQGLQFLFEYFSETQRNKGNFPGRFSGRQFSNSRSEMNVSTLELGDSALYLCASSPKVRQGGVEQYFGPGTRLTVT.

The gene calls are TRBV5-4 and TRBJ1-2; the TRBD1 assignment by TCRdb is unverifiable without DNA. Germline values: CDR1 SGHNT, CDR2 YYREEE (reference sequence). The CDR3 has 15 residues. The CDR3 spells CASSLGRDTNYGYTF.

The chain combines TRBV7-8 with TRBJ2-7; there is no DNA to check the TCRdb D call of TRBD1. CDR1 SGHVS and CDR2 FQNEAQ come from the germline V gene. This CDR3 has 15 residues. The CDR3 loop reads CASTLTGTGEAEQYF. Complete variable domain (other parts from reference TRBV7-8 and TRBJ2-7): GAGVSQSPRYKVAKRGQDVALRCDPISGHVSLFWYQQALGQGPEFLTYFQNEAQLDKSGLPSDRFFAERPEGSVSTLKIQRTQQEDSAVYLCASTLTGTGEAEQYFGPGTRLTVT.

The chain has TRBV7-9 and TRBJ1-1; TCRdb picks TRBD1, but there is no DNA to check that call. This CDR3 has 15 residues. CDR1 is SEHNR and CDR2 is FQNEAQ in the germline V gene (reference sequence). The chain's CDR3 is CASSLARGGDTEAFF.

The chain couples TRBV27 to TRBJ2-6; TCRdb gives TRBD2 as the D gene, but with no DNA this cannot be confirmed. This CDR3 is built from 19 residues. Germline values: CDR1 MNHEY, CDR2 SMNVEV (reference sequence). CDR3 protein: CASSSGPGRALSGANVLTF.

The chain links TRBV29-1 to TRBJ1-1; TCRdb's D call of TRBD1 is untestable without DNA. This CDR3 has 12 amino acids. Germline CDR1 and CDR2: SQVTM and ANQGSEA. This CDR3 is CSVDWARGRAFF.

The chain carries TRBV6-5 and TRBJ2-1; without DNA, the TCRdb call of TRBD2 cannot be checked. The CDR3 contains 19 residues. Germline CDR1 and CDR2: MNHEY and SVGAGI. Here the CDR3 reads CASSYSNLAGGQSYNEQFF.

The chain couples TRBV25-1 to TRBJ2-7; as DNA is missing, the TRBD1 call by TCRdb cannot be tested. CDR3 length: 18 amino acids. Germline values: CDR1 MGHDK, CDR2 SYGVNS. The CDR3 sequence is CASSDSTGGKGGIYEQYF.

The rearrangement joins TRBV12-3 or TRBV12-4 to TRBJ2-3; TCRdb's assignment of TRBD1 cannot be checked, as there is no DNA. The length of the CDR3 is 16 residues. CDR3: CASRGGVGHRTDTQYF.

The CDR3: CASRLGVGGPRTDTQYF. The chain links TRBV11-2 to TRBJ2-3; TCRdb lists TRBD1, though no DNA is available to test this call. The CDR3 is 17 amino acids. CDR1 is SGHAT and CDR2 is FQNNGV in the germline V gene.

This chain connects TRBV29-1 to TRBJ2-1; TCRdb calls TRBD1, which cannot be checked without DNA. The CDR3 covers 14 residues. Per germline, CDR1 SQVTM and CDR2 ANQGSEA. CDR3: CSAALGGLRNEQFF.